A selection of T cell receptor beta chains follows, all from one sample in a study of shared clonotypes between healthy human individuals. Assay used: immunoSEQ multiplex PCR; TCRdb lists only in-frame clones, some missing. The repertoire holds about 2.1 million clones, with about 92% as singletons. The sequenced sample consisted of naive CD8+ T cells from PBMCs. The receptors stem from a man aged 18 to 30 in good health. Some clones in this sample may be carry-over from other donors' samples. The CDR3 runs from the conserved cysteine through the conserved F or W. Fields, in order: D gene, V gene, clone size, J gene, CDR3 DNA, CDR3 protein. A D gene is named only where the DNA matches it firmly. Rows give clone size only sometimes, using once, few, many, or a class for an expanded clone.

D: NA; V: TRBV28; size: NA; J: TRBJ2-1; DNA: TGTGCCAGCAGTTCCGACGCCGACCTCCTCAATGAGCAGTTCTTC; CDR3: CASSSDADLLNEQFF
D: NA; V: TRBV28; size: NA; J: TRBJ1-2; DNA: TGTGCCAGCAGTTTTAACTCCAGGGCTATTAGCTATGGCTACACCTTC; CDR3: CASSFNSRAISYGYTF
D: NA; V: TRBV10-2; size: NA; J: TRBJ2-3; DNA: TGCGCCAGCAGTCCAACTCTAGAAACTAGCACAGATACGCAGTATTTT; CDR3: CASSPTLETSTDTQYF
D: NA; V: TRBV28; size: NA; J: TRBJ2-6; DNA: TGTGCCAGCAGTTTGGGCTCTGGGGCCAACGTCCTGACTTTC; CDR3: CASSLGSGANVLTF
D: NA; V: TRBV27; size: NA; J: TRBJ2-2; DNA: TGTGCCAGCAGTTTTACAGGAGGGGCCGGGGAGCTGTTTTTT; CDR3: CASSFTGGAGELFF
D: TRBD2; V: TRBV4-2; size: once; J: TRBJ2-7; DNA: TGTGCCAGCAGCCCCGCGGGAGTCCGGGAGGAGCAGTACTTC; CDR3: CASSPAGVREEQYF
D: NA; V: TRBV9; size: NA; J: TRBJ1-1; DNA: TGTGCCAGCAGCGTAGGGCAGGGAGCGAACACTGAAGCTTTCTTT; CDR3: CASSVGQGANTEAFF
D: TRBD2; V: TRBV7-3; size: NA; J: TRBJ2-4; DNA: TGTGCCAGCAGCCCGAAAGCGGGAGGGCCTAAAAACATTCAGTACTTC; CDR3: CASSPKAGGPKNIQYF
D: TRBD1; V: TRBV5-1; size: NA; J: TRBJ1-1; DNA: TGCGCCAGCAGCTTGAGACAGGGGGCCGACACTGAAGCTTTCTTT; CDR3: CASSLRQGADTEAFF
D: NA; V: TRBV29-1; size: NA; J: TRBJ2-7; DNA: TGCAGCGTGGGGGGGGCCCCCAGCCGACTTGACGAGCAGTACTTC; CDR3: CSVGGAPSRLDEQYF
D: TRBD1; V: TRBV7-9; size: NA; J: TRBJ1-1; DNA: TGTGCCAGCAGCTTACTACAGGGGGCGAGGGACACTGAAGCTTTCTTT; CDR3: CASSLLQGARDTEAFF
D: NA; V: TRBV7-8; size: NA; J: TRBJ1-1; DNA: TGTGCCAGCAGCTTAGCGACCGGGTATACTGAAGCTTTCTTT; CDR3: CASSLATGYTEAFF